The 27 T cell receptor beta chains in this list originate from one sample, sequenced in a study of blood T cell repertoires in COVID-19. Data came from immunoSEQ multiplex PCR; TCRdb stores just in-frame clones and leaves some out. This sample has some 200,000 clones, with 75% to 85% found just once. Sequencing was done on a sample of peripheral blood. The receptors derive from a woman aged 40-49 years with COVID-19, enrolled during active disease.

The genes are TRBV4-1 and TRBJ2-5; TRBD2 matches 7 bases. Germline values: CDR1 MGHRA, CDR2 YSYEKL. Germline trimming cut 3 bases from V and 2 bases from J; bases unmatched to any gene: 3. The CDR3 length is 14 residues. The CDR3 DNA is TGCGCCAGCAGCCAGACGGGGGGACAAGAGACCCAGTACTTC. It specifies CASSQTGGQETQYF.

The V and J genes are TRBV6-5 and TRBJ1-4, with D perhaps TRBD1 (6 bases). The length of the CDR3 is 15 residues. CDR1 is MNHEY and CDR2 is SVGAGI in the germline V gene. The V gene lost 6 bases and the J gene lost 0 bases, with 11 bases spanning the gap. As DNA, the CDR3 is TGTGCCAGCAGGGGGACACCCGCAACTAATGAAAAACTGTTTTTT. Translating it yields CASRGTPATNEKLFF.

The genes are TRBV6-6 and TRBJ1-2; D is possibly TRBD1 (5 bases). V was shortened by 5 bases and J by 5 bases, with 6 bases between the two germline ends. Germline CDR1 MNHNY, CDR2 SVGAGI (reference sequence). The CDR3 has 11 residues. CDR3 protein: CASSPGYGYTF. The CDR3 DNA reads as TGTGCCAGCAGTCCAGGGTATGGCTACACCTTC.

CDR3: CASSLGQGNLLFF. In DNA, the CDR3 is TGTGCCAGCAGCTTGGGGCAGGGAAATCTTCTGTTTTTT. The chain links TRBV5-4 to TRBJ1-4, with a weak D call TRBD1 (5 bases). The germline CDR1 and CDR2 sequences are SGHNT and YYREEE (reference sequence). The CDR3 consists of 13 residues. Deletions cut 0 bases from V and 14 bases from J, with 14 bases between.

The rearrangement joins TRBV29-1 to TRBJ2-1, with D hard to call. The CDR3 length is 12 residues. V lost 3 bases and J lost 8, with 11 bases in between. CDR1 SQVTM and CDR2 ANQGSEA come from the germline V gene. In nucleotides, the CDR3 is TGCAGCGTTGACGGGTGGATTGATGAGCAGTTCTTC. This translates into CSVDGWIDEQFF.

The V call is TRBV25-1, the J call TRBJ1-4, with TRBD1 as a possible D gene (5 bases). The CDR3 totals 13 residues. V was shortened by 4 bases and J by 7 bases, with 10 bases between the two germline ends. The germline V gene encodes CDR1 MGHDK and CDR2 SYGVNS. This CDR3 is CASSAGGIEKLFF. CDR3 bases: TGTGCCAGCAGTGCCGGGGGTATTGAAAAACTGTTTTTT. The whole variable domain, remainder taken from reference TRBV25-1 and TRBJ1-4, is EADIYQTPRYLVIGTGKKITLECSQTMGHDKMYWYQQDPGMELHLIHYSYGVNSTEKGDLSSESTVSRIRTEHFPLTLESARPSHTSQYLCASSAGGIEKLFFGSGTQLSVL.

The table lists this clone with a few counts. V gene TRBV3-1 (or the pseudogene TRBV3-2) combines with J gene TRBJ2-2; TRBD2 matches at 12 bases. V dropped 4 bases and J dropped 6; count of bases not matched to a gene: 6. The CDR3 has 16 amino acids. Germline V gives CDR1 LGHDT, CDR2 YNNKEL (reference sequence). CDR3 DNA sequence: TGTGCCAGCAGCCGTGCTAGCGGGGGGGGTTCCGGGGAGCTGTTTTTT. Its protein product is CASSRASGGGSGELFF.

V gene TRBV5-5 combines with J gene TRBJ2-5, with D possibly matching TRBD1 (6 bases). V was shortened by 3 bases and J by 4 bases, with 13 bases between the two germline ends. This CDR3 comprises 14 residues. Germline V gives CDR1 SGHKS, CDR2 YYEKEE (reference sequence). The DNA of the CDR3 is TGTGCCAGCAGCTCACCAACAGGGTTAGAGACCCAGTACTTC. Its protein is CASSSPTGLETQYF.

V is TRBV5-1 and J is TRBJ2-1; the D gene is possibly TRBD1 (5 bases). Deletions cut 1 base from V and 4 bases from J, with 15 bases between. Germline CDR1 SGHRS, CDR2 YFSETQ. CDR3 size: 16 residues. Here the CDR3 DNA reads TGCGCCAGCAGCTTGCGACAGAACATTAATTACAATGAGCAGTTCTTC. Protein product: CASSLRQNINYNEQFF.

The chain recombines TRBV9 with TRBJ1-2, with a possible D match to TRBD1 (6 bases). V lost 3 bases and J lost 1, with 10 bases in between. The CDR3 covers 14 residues. The germline V gene has CDR1 SGDLS and CDR2 YYNGEE. CDR3 coding DNA: TGTGCCAGCAGCGCACGGGACAATAACTATGGCTACACCTTC. Its translation: CASSARDNNYGYTF.

The V and J genes are TRBV5-1 and TRBJ2-1, with 8 bases that match TRBD2. The germline V gene has CDR1 SGHRS and CDR2 YFSETQ. Unmatched junction bases numbered 11, after V lost 7 bases and J lost 8 bases. There are 14 residues in the CDR3. For the CDR3, the DNA is TGCGCCAGCGCAGCTGCCCTCGGGGGGGATGAGCAGTTCTTC. Amino acid sequence: CASAAALGGDEQFF.

This clone was picked up a small number of times. The V call is TRBV7-3, the J call TRBJ1-6, with TRBD1 identical over 7 bases. The CDR3 spans 14 residues. V lost 2 bases, J lost 9 bases, and 4 bases stayed unmatched. CDR1 and CDR2 from the germline V gene are SGHTA and FQGTGA. The CDR3: CASSLQGVGSPLHF. Written as DNA, the CDR3 is TGTGCCAGCAGCTTACAGGGGGTTGGTTCACCCCTCCACTTT.

The V call is TRBV15, the J call TRBJ1-1; D unresolved. Germline V gene sequence: CDR1 LNHNV, CDR2 YYDKDF (reference sequence). The ends were cut back, 1 base at V and 11 bases at J, with 11 bases in the middle. The length of the CDR3 is 12 residues. CDR3 in amino acids: CATSRAGVGAFF. The CDR3, as DNA: TGTGCCACCAGCAGAGCTGGAGTTGGGGCTTTCTTT.

The gene calls are TRBV14 and TRBJ1-3; 10 bases match TRBD1. Germline V CDR1 and CDR2: SGHDN, FVKESK. J was trimmed by 2 bases and V by 2 bases; bases with no gene match: 3. The CDR3 runs 16 residues. This chain's CDR3 is CASSQRGQGTGNTIYF. The CDR3 nucleotides read TGTGCCAGCAGCCAACGGGGACAGGGGACTGGAAACACCATATATTTT.

The chain carries TRBV5-8 and TRBJ1-4, with unresolved D. Trimming cost V 4 bases and J 5 bases, with 18 bases left between them. Germline loops: CDR1 SGHTS, CDR2 YDEGEE. The CDR3 is 16 amino acids. The CDR3: CASSAGLGSRNEKLFF. In nucleotides, the CDR3 is TGTGCCAGCAGCGCTGGGTTGGGGAGTAGGAATGAAAAACTGTTTTTT.

The J gene is TRBJ2-2, the V gene TRBV30; TRBD2 aligns across 12 bases. Germline CDR1 reads GTSNPN; CDR2 reads SVGIG (reference sequence). J lost 4 bases, V lost 6 bases, and 6 bases had no gene match. This CDR3 spans 15 amino acids. The CDR3 loop reads CACDRTSGTTGELFF. CDR3 nucleotide sequence: TGTGCCTGCGACCGGACTAGCGGGACCACCGGGGAGCTGTTTTTT.

The genes are TRBV7-3 and TRBJ2-7; 9 bases match TRBD1. J gave up 3 bases and V 5 bases, and 8 bases lay outside the gene matches. The CDR3 contains 15 residues. The germline V gene encodes CDR1 SGHTA and CDR2 FQGTGA. CDR3 nucleotides: TGTGCCAGCAGCAAAGGGACAGGGCCCGGCTACGAGCAGTACTTC. Translation: CASSKGTGPGYEQYF. The variable domain in full, completed from reference TRBV7-3 and TRBJ2-7, reads GAGVSQTPSNKVTEKGKYVELRCDPISGHTALYWYRQSLGQGPEFLIYFQGTGAADDSGLPNDRFFAVRPEGSVSTLKIQRTERGDSAVYLCASSKGTGPGYEQYFGPGTRLTVT.

The J gene is TRBJ2-1, the V gene TRBV9; TRBD2 agrees at 9 bases. V lost 0 bases and J lost 6; bases outside the gene matches: 13. The CDR3 spans 18 residues. Germline-derived CDR1 and CDR2 are SGDLS and YYNGEE. The CDR3 spells CASSVGPPAAGGFNEQFF. CDR3 DNA sequence: TGTGCCAGCAGCGTAGGCCCCCCAGCGGCGGGAGGGTTCAATGAGCAGTTCTTC.

CDR3 protein: CASSHGQYIQYF. CDR3 coding DNA: TGTGCCAGTAGTCACGGACAGTACATTCAGTACTTC. V usage is TRBV19 and J usage is TRBJ2-4; possibly TRBD1 for D (6 bases). Germline CDR1 is LNHDA and CDR2 is SQIVND (reference sequence). The CDR3 is made up of 12 amino acids. V dropped 5 bases and J dropped 8 bases, with 10 bases sitting between them. Together with reference TRBV19 and TRBJ2-4, the CDR3 gives the full variable domain: DGGITQSPKYLFRKEGQNVTLSCEQNLNHDAMYWYRQDPGQGLRLIYYSQIVNDFQKGDIAEGYSVSREKKESFPLTVTSAQKNPTAFYLCASSHGQYIQYFGAGTRLSVL.

The V call is TRBV19, the J call TRBJ2-5; the D gene is possibly TRBD2 (5 bases). Trimming cost V 4 bases and J 5 bases, with 17 bases left between them. The germline CDR1 and CDR2 sequences are LNHDA and SQIVND (reference sequence). The CDR3 has 15 residues. In DNA, the CDR3 is TGTGCCAGTAGTAGCGAGGGCCTAACGGGGGAGACCCAGTACTTC. It is translated as CASSSEGLTGETQYF. The variable domain in full, with the rest retrieved from reference TRBV19 and TRBJ2-5, is DGGITQSPKYLFRKEGQNVTLSCEQNLNHDAMYWYRQDPGQGLRLIYYSQIVNDFQKGDIAEGYSVSREKKESFPLTVTSAQKNPTAFYLCASSSEGLTGETQYFGPGTRLLVL.

The chain joins TRBV4-1 to TRBJ1-5; tentative D call: TRBD1 (6 bases). Germline-derived CDR1 and CDR2 are MGHRA and YSYEKL. The CDR3 sequence is 17 residues long. Trimming took off 0 bases at V and 6 bases at J, with 18 bases between the two ends. CDR3 protein: CASSQDSIAGRGQPQHF. CDR3 in DNA: TGCGCCAGCAGCCAAGATAGTATAGCAGGCAGGGGTCAGCCCCAGCATTTT.

This chain links TRBV18 with TRBJ1-2; 12 nucleotides align to TRBD1. CDR3 size: 16 residues. Looked up from germline, CDR1 is KGHSH and CDR2 is LQKENI. Losses at the gene ends were 3 bases for V and 2 bases for J; bases not matched to a gene: 4. CDR3 nucleotide sequence: TGTGCCAGCTCACCCGGGACAGGGGGCTTGAACTATGGCTACACCTTC. It codes for CASSPGTGGLNYGYTF.

The rearrangement links TRBV11-1 to TRBJ1-1; 7 bases are a match to TRBD1. Per germline, CDR1 SGHAT and CDR2 FQDESV (reference sequence). Germline trimming cut 5 bases from V and 8 bases from J; bases unmatched to any gene: 8. This CDR3 spans 13 amino acids. Written as DNA, the CDR3 is TGTGCCAGCAGCCGAGACAGGGACCCAGAAGCTTTCTTT. Its protein product is CASSRDRDPEAFF.

The V call is TRBV19, the J call TRBJ2-1; D remains ambiguous. The V and J ends lost 3 bases and 3 bases respectively, with 9 bases between them. The CDR3 covers 14 residues. The germline V gene has CDR1 LNHDA and CDR2 SQIVND (reference sequence). In nucleotides, the CDR3 is TGTGCCAGTAGTATCAGGTCAGGCTACAATGAGCAGTTCTTC. Amino acid sequence: CASSIRSGYNEQFF.

This chain connects TRBV14 to TRBJ2-3; TRBD1 agrees at 8 bases. The V gene end was trimmed by 2 bases and the J gene end by 5 bases; junction bases not matched to a gene: 6. Per the germline V gene, CDR1 is SGHDN and CDR2 is FVKESK. The CDR3 spans 15 residues. CDR3 sequence reads: CASSQQGARLDTQYF. The CDR3 nucleotides read TGTGCCAGCAGCCAACAGGGGGCGCGTTTAGATACGCAGTATTTT.

The gene calls are TRBV5-5 and TRBJ2-2; 11 positions agree with TRBD1. Germline V gene lookup returns CDR1 SGHKS and CDR2 YYEKEE (reference sequence). The length of the CDR3 is 16 residues. V was pared by 4 bases and J by 4 bases, with 6 bases of the junction left unmatched. CDR3 loop: CASSPRTGGGTGELFF. The CDR3 nucleotides read TGTGCCAGCAGCCCTAGGACAGGGGGCGGCACCGGGGAGCTGTTTTTT.

The chain carries TRBV24-1 and TRBJ2-7; tentatively, D is TRBD1 (5 bases). The V gene lost 4 bases and the J gene lost 5 bases, with 11 bases spanning the gap. Germline V gives CDR1 KGHDR, CDR2 SFDVKD. The CDR3 totals 13 residues. The CDR3 spells CATSEGRAHEQYF. The CDR3 DNA reads as TGTGCCACCAGTGAAGGCAGGGCCCACGAGCAGTACTTC.